The following is a TCR beta chain sequence with its context. Antigen specificity is unknown. PCR primers comprised 60 Vbeta and 13 Jbeta primers. As originally analysed: As a later analysis found, there were 80 million or so unique TCR beta chains, of which about 10 million were shared. TCRdb keeps only in-frame clones here, not all; method: immunoSEQ multiplex PCR. That table furnishes V, J and clone size, whereas the DNA furnished D and trimming. Its table records some 53,000 clones. The data derive from a study of cytomegalovirus exposure and HLA in healthy donors. Overall study: The Caucasian-associated ancestry cluster held about 80% of roughly 370 genotyped donors. Study results and limitations: Within an earlier analysis, most TCR beta V segments proved productive either about 87% or about 30% of the time.

Germline-derived CDR1 and CDR2 are MNHNS and SASEGT. This CDR3 region has 15 residues. Unmatched junction bases numbered 10, after V lost 5 bases and J lost 8 bases. Healthy bone marrow donors made up the donors. The receptor was isolated from an older woman in good health and CMV-seropositive. The chain is built from TRBV6-1 and TRBJ2-3; 10 nucleotides match TRBD2. Sequenced material: PBMCs. The chain's CDR3 is CASSPASGGGSTQYF. CDR3 bases: TGTGCCAGCAGTCCGGCTAGCGGGGGAGGGAGTACGCAGTATTTT.